A selection of T cell receptor beta chains follows, all from one sample in a study of blood T cell repertoires in COVID-19. The protocol was immunoSEQ multiplex PCR, while the TCRdb copy is restricted to in-frame clones and leaves out a portion. The sample comprises under 300,000 clones, roughly 88% of which are singletons, and 1.2% to 1.5% rests with the top ten. Sequenced sample: peripheral blood. Receptors were obtained from a woman in her thirties or forties who had recovered from COVID-19. CDR3s leave out the opening cysteine and the closing phenylalanine or tryptophan. Each record gives: V gene, D gene, J gene, CDR3 protein. A D gene is named only where the DNA matches it firmly.

v_gene: TRBV6-1; d_gene: TRBD1; j_gene: TRBJ1-6; CDR3aa: ASSDFVGGRDRNSPLH
v_gene: TRBV3-1/TRBV3-2; d_gene: NA; j_gene: TRBJ1-2; CDR3aa: ASSQVLGRGPLYGYT
v_gene: TRBV10-3; d_gene: NA; j_gene: TRBJ1-2; CDR3aa: AISVGPSESGT
v_gene: TRBV2; d_gene: NA; j_gene: TRBJ1-4; CDR3aa: ATRTELDEKLF
v_gene: TRBV5-4; d_gene: TRBD2; j_gene: TRBJ2-1; CDR3aa: ASSWSRLAGLNEQF
v_gene: TRBV27; d_gene: NA; j_gene: TRBJ2-1; CDR3aa: ASSLSVGGSYNEQF
v_gene: TRBV27; d_gene: TRBD2; j_gene: TRBJ2-7; CDR3aa: ASSLFGASGVFYEQY
v_gene: TRBV12-3/TRBV12-4; d_gene: NA; j_gene: TRBJ1-2; CDR3aa: ASRGTQHGYT
v_gene: TRBV2; d_gene: TRBD2; j_gene: TRBJ2-1; CDR3aa: ASTSLAGLQGQF
v_gene: TRBV13; d_gene: TRBD1; j_gene: TRBJ1-1; CDR3aa: ASSYTRTGLNTEAF
v_gene: TRBV19; d_gene: NA; j_gene: TRBJ2-5; CDR3aa: ASSIQGETQY
v_gene: TRBV18; d_gene: TRBD1; j_gene: TRBJ1-5; CDR3aa: ASSPLADRDQPQH
v_gene: TRBV19; d_gene: TRBD1; j_gene: TRBJ2-7; CDR3aa: ATSDRASYEQY
v_gene: TRBV19; d_gene: TRBD1; j_gene: TRBJ1-4; CDR3aa: ASRQGFGVANEKLF
v_gene: TRBV9; d_gene: NA; j_gene: TRBJ2-5; CDR3aa: ASSLTAGETQY
v_gene: TRBV2; d_gene: NA; j_gene: TRBJ2-3; CDR3aa: ASKTLLEADTQY
v_gene: TRBV7-3; d_gene: TRBD1; j_gene: TRBJ1-4; CDR3aa: ASSYYLGTGEMEKLF
v_gene: TRBV6-5; d_gene: TRBD2; j_gene: TRBJ2-5; CDR3aa: ASSPLVAGGGTQY
v_gene: TRBV21-1; d_gene: NA; j_gene: TRBJ1-1; CDR3aa: ASSTRLHRRTEAF
v_gene: TRBV7-3; d_gene: NA; j_gene: TRBJ2-3; CDR3aa: ASSLTGDTQY
v_gene: TRBV7-2; d_gene: NA; j_gene: TRBJ1-1; CDR3aa: ASSLILGQNTEAF
v_gene: TRBV2; d_gene: TRBD1; j_gene: TRBJ1-4; CDR3aa: ASTLDRRRRLF
v_gene: TRBV2; d_gene: NA; j_gene: TRBJ1-5; CDR3aa: ASSDGGQPQH
v_gene: TRBV7-7; d_gene: TRBD2; j_gene: TRBJ2-5; CDR3aa: ASSRGSGEQETQY
v_gene: TRBV7-3; d_gene: TRBD1; j_gene: TRBJ2-3; CDR3aa: ASSSTGTGSDTQY
v_gene: TRBV2; d_gene: NA; j_gene: TRBJ2-1; CDR3aa: ASSERVMSILQF
v_gene: TRBV7-9; d_gene: NA; j_gene: TRBJ2-3; CDR3aa: ASKRPYTDTQY
v_gene: TRBV28; d_gene: TRBD1; j_gene: TRBJ1-5; CDR3aa: ASSLFRDRVNQPQH
v_gene: TRBV6-2/TRBV6-3; d_gene: TRBD2; j_gene: TRBJ2-1; CDR3aa: ASSLGGAPYNEQF
v_gene: TRBV5-8; d_gene: NA; j_gene: TRBJ2-2; CDR3aa: ASSLDGQLNTGELF
v_gene: TRBV5-6; d_gene: NA; j_gene: TRBJ1-2; CDR3aa: ASSFRDYGYT
v_gene: TRBV5-8; d_gene: NA; j_gene: TRBJ1-5; CDR3aa: ASSLAGSSGPQH
v_gene: TRBV3-1/TRBV3-2; d_gene: NA; j_gene: TRBJ2-1; CDR3aa: ASSQEGRISGEQF
v_gene: TRBV27; d_gene: NA; j_gene: TRBJ2-3; CDR3aa: ASSPHTDTQY
v_gene: TRBV9; d_gene: NA; j_gene: TRBJ2-3; CDR3aa: ASSVGGSTDTQY
v_gene: TRBV24-1; d_gene: TRBD1; j_gene: TRBJ2-1; CDR3aa: ATSDAGRDRVNEQF
v_gene: TRBV15; d_gene: NA; j_gene: TRBJ1-4; CDR3aa: ATSDTATNEKLF
v_gene: TRBV30; d_gene: TRBD1; j_gene: TRBJ1-2; CDR3aa: AWSPGQGRVYGYT
v_gene: TRBV12-3/TRBV12-4; d_gene: TRBD1; j_gene: TRBJ1-1; CDR3aa: ASGQGWATEAF
v_gene: TRBV27; d_gene: TRBD1; j_gene: TRBJ2-7; CDR3aa: ASSLSPSGQGSNEQY
v_gene: TRBV7-2; d_gene: TRBD2; j_gene: TRBJ2-5; CDR3aa: ASSLAGTFQETQY
v_gene: TRBV11-2; d_gene: NA; j_gene: TRBJ1-5; CDR3aa: ASSLRGSSYSNQPQH
v_gene: TRBV6-5; d_gene: NA; j_gene: TRBJ2-7; CDR3aa: ASTTENYEQY
v_gene: TRBV3-1/TRBV3-2; d_gene: TRBD1; j_gene: TRBJ1-2; CDR3aa: ASSPGQGDPYGYT
v_gene: TRBV6-6; d_gene: NA; j_gene: TRBJ1-3; CDR3aa: ASSFLSSGNTIY
v_gene: TRBV19; d_gene: TRBD1; j_gene: TRBJ2-1; CDR3aa: ASSVDRAPNEQF
v_gene: TRBV28; d_gene: NA; j_gene: TRBJ2-7; CDR3aa: ASSSRGGGSYEQY
v_gene: TRBV27; d_gene: NA; j_gene: TRBJ2-5; CDR3aa: ASSVQGALAQY